The rows below give T cell receptor beta chains drawn from one sample of a study of T cell repertoires in cytomegalovirus infection. TCRdb recomputed calls from the reads with MiXCR, one row per CDR3 protein. The table has approximately 500,000 distinct CDR3 sequences, about 11% seen once; the top ten hold 10%. Sequenced material: PBMCs. These receptors all come from a human donor in good health (CMV status not recorded). Some clones in this sample may be carry-over from other donors' samples. The CDR3 runs from the conserved cysteine through the conserved F or W. D genes are given only for firm matches. Some rows mark clone size as missing; the rest say once, few, many or name a class of expanded clone.

v_gene: TRBV29-1
abundance: many
d_gene: TRBD2
j_gene: TRBJ2-7
CDR3aa: CSVREGTLYEQYF
CDR3nt: TGCAGCGTTAGGGAGGGCACACTCTACGAGCAGTACTTC

v_gene: TRBV3-1
abundance: few
d_gene: .
j_gene: TRBJ2-5
CDR3aa: CASSQDPDRQETQYF
CDR3nt: TGTGCCAGCAGCCAAGACCCGGACAGACAAGAGACCCAGTACTTC

v_gene: TRBV12-3/TRBV12-4
abundance: many
d_gene: TRBD1
j_gene: TRBJ1-2
CDR3aa: CASSPERGQRGYTF
CDR3nt: TGTGCCAGCAGCCCAGAAAGGGGGCAGCGCGGCTACACCTTC

v_gene: TRBV20-1
abundance: few
d_gene: .
j_gene: TRBJ2-3
CDR3aa: CSARRGSARDTQYF
CDR3nt: TGCAGTGCTAGAAGGGGGTCAGCCAGAGATACGCAGTATTTT

v_gene: TRBV7-9
abundance: many
d_gene: TRBD2
j_gene: TRBJ2-7
CDR3aa: CASSQVERGGYEQYF
CDR3nt: TGTGCCAGCAGTCAAGTTGAGCGGGGGGGCTACGAGCAGTACTTC

v_gene: TRBV20-1
abundance: few
d_gene: TRBD1
j_gene: TRBJ1-1
CDR3aa: CSAHTGTDTEAFF
CDR3nt: TGCAGTGCTCATACCGGGACAGACACTGAAGCTTTCTTT

v_gene: TRBV25-1
abundance: .
d_gene: .
j_gene: TRBJ1-2
CDR3aa: CASSGFRGGAGYGYTF
CDR3nt: TGTGCCAGCAGTGGTTTTCGGGGGGGCGCGGGTTATGGCTACACCTTC

v_gene: TRBV11-2
abundance: many
d_gene: .
j_gene: TRBJ1-2
CDR3aa: CASSSLRGEVQGYTF
CDR3nt: TGTGCCAGCAGCTCTTTACGCGGGGAGGTACAGGGCTACACCTTC

v_gene: TRBV10-3
abundance: .
d_gene: TRBD1
j_gene: TRBJ2-7
CDR3aa: CAISPGQGAYEQYF
CDR3nt: TGTGCCATCAGTCCGGGACAGGGAGCCTACGAGCAGTACTTC

v_gene: TRBV9
abundance: few
d_gene: TRBD1
j_gene: TRBJ2-2
CDR3aa: CASSPQGGLITGELFF
CDR3nt: TGTGCCAGCAGCCCACAGGGGGGTTTGATCACCGGGGAGCTGTTTTTT

v_gene: TRBV27
abundance: many
d_gene: .
j_gene: TRBJ2-3
CDR3aa: CASSPRRVSTDTQYF
CDR3nt: TGTGCCAGCAGTCCCAGGAGGGTAAGCACAGATACGCAGTATTTT

v_gene: TRBV9
abundance: .
d_gene: .
j_gene: TRBJ1-2
CDR3aa: CASSVGPENYGYTF
CDR3nt: TGTGCCAGCAGCGTAGGCCCGGAAAACTATGGCTACACCTTC

v_gene: TRBV7-2
abundance: many
d_gene: TRBD2
j_gene: TRBJ2-3
CDR3aa: CASRPVAGRSDTQYF
CDR3nt: TGTGCCAGCAGACCGGTAGCGGGGCGTTCAGATACGCAGTATTTT

v_gene: TRBV7-9
abundance: many
d_gene: .
j_gene: TRBJ1-1
CDR3aa: CASSRLETEAFF
CDR3nt: TGTGCCAGCAGCCGACTAGAGACTGAAGCTTTCTTT

v_gene: TRBV12-3/TRBV12-4
abundance: few
d_gene: .
j_gene: TRBJ1-5
CDR3aa: CASSFWGVQSNQPQHF
CDR3nt: TGTGCCAGCAGTTTCTGGGGAGTGCAGAGCAATCAGCCCCAGCATTTT

v_gene: TRBV28
abundance: many
d_gene: .
j_gene: TRBJ2-3
CDR3aa: CASSRPGHRTDTQYF
CDR3nt: TGTGCCAGCAGCCGGCCGGGACATCGCACAGATACGCAGTATTTT

v_gene: TRBV12-3/TRBV12-4
abundance: many
d_gene: .
j_gene: TRBJ2-5
CDR3aa: CASSLGGYEETQYF
CDR3nt: TGTGCCAGCAGTTTAGGGGGTTACGAAGAGACCCAGTACTTC

v_gene: TRBV28
abundance: .
d_gene: .
j_gene: TRBJ2-3
CDR3aa: CASSPDRYTDTQYF
CDR3nt: TGTGCCAGCAGCCCCGACCGCTACACAGATACGCAGTATTTT

v_gene: TRBV7-8
abundance: many
d_gene: TRBD1
j_gene: TRBJ2-3
CDR3aa: CASSEGTGLRTDTQYF
CDR3nt: TGTGCCAGCAGCGAAGGGACAGGGCTACGCACAGATACGCAGTATTTT

v_gene: TRBV15
abundance: many
d_gene: .
j_gene: TRBJ2-1
CDR3aa: CATSRPGNLSYNEQFF
CDR3nt: TGTGCCACCAGCAGACCGGGGAACCTCTCCTACAATGAGCAGTTCTTC

v_gene: TRBV10-3
abundance: many
d_gene: .
j_gene: TRBJ2-1
CDR3aa: CAISDMRERSEFF
CDR3nt: TGTGCCATCAGTGACATGCGGGAACGATCGGAGTTCTTC

v_gene: TRBV7-8
abundance: many
d_gene: .
j_gene: TRBJ2-3
CDR3aa: CASSLGLESSTDTQYF
CDR3nt: TGTGCCAGCAGCTTAGGGCTAGAATCCAGCACAGATACGCAGTATTTT

v_gene: TRBV12-3/TRBV12-4
abundance: many
d_gene: .
j_gene: TRBJ2-5
CDR3aa: CASSWQARETQYF
CDR3nt: TGTGCCAGCAGTTGGCAGGCTCGAGAGACCCAGTACTTC

v_gene: TRBV4-2
abundance: .
d_gene: .
j_gene: TRBJ1-1
CDR3aa: CASSRALKTGNTEAFF
CDR3nt: TGTGCCAGCAGCCGAGCCCTCAAGACAGGGAACACTGAAGCTTTCTTT

v_gene: TRBV15
abundance: many
d_gene: .
j_gene: TRBJ2-2
CDR3aa: CATSRDVLQNTGELFF
CDR3nt: TGTGCCACCAGCAGAGACGTTTTACAGAACACCGGGGAGCTGTTTTTT

v_gene: TRBV7-2
abundance: many
d_gene: TRBD1
j_gene: TRBJ1-2
CDR3aa: CASSLGQVNGYTF
CDR3nt: TGTGCCAGCAGCTTGGGACAGGTTAATGGCTACACCTTC

v_gene: TRBV13
abundance: many
d_gene: .
j_gene: TRBJ1-5
CDR3aa: CASSYGDSNQPQHF
CDR3nt: TGTGCCAGCAGCTATGGTGATAGCAATCAGCCCCAGCATTTT

v_gene: TRBV7-9
abundance: .
d_gene: .
j_gene: TRBJ1-2
CDR3aa: CASSLDLSNYGYTF
CDR3nt: TGTGCCAGCAGCTTAGACCTATCTAACTATGGCTACACCTTC